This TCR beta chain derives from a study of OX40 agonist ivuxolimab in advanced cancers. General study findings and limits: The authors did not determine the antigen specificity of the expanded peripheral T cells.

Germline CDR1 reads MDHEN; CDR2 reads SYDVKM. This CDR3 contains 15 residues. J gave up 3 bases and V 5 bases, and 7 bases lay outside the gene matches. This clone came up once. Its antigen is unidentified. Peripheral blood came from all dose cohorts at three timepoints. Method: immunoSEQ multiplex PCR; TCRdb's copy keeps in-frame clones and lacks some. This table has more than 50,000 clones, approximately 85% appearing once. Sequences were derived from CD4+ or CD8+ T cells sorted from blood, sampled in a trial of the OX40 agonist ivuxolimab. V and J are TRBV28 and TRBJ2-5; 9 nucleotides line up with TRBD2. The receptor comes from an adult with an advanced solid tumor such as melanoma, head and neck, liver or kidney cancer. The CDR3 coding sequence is TGTGCCAGCAGTCCCTCGGCTAGCGGGGAAGAGACCCAGTACTTC. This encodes CASSPSASGEETQYF.